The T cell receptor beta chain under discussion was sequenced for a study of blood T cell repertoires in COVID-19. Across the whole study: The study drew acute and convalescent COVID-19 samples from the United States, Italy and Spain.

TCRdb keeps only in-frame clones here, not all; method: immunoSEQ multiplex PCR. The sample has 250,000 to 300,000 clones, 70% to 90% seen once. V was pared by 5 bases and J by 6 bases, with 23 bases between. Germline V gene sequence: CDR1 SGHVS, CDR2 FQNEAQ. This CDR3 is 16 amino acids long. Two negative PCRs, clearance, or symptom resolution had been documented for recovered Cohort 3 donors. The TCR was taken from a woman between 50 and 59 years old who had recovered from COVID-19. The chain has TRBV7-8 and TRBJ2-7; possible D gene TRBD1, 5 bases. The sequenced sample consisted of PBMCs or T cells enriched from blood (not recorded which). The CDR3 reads CASSLTRAPPRSEQYF. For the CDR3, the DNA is TGTGCCAGCAGCCTGACCAGGGCCCCCCCTCGGAGCGAGCAGTACTTC. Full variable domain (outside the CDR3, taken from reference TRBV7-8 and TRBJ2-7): GAGVSQSPRYKVAKRGQDVALRCDPISGHVSLFWYQQALGQGPEFLTYFQNEAQLDKSGLPSDRFFAERPEGSVSTLKIQRTQQEDSAVYLCASSLTRAPPRSEQYFGPGTRLTVT.